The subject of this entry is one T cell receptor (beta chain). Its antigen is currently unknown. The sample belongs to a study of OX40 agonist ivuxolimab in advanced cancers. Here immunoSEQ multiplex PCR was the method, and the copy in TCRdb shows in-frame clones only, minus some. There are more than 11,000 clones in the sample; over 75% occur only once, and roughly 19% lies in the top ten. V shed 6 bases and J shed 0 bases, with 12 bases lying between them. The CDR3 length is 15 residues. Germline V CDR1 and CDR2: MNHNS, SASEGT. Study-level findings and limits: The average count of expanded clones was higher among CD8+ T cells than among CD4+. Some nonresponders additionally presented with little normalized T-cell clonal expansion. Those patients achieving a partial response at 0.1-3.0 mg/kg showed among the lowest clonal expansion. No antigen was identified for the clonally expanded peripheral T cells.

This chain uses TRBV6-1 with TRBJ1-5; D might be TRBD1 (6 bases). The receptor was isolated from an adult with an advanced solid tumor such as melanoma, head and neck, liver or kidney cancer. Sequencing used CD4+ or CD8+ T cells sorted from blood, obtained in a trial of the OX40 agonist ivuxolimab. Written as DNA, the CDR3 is TGTGCCAGCAGCTGGACAGCCGATAGCAATCAGCCCCAGCATTTT. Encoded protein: CASSWTADSNQPQHF.